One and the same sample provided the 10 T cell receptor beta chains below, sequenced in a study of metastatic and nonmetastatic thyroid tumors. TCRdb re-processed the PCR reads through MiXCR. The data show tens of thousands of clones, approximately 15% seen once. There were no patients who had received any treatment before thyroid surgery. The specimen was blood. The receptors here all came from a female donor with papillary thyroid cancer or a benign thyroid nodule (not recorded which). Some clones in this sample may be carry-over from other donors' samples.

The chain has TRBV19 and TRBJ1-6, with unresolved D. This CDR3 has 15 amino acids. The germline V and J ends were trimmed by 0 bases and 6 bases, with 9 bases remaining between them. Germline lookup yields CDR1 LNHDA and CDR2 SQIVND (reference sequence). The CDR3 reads CASSIDHWSNSPLHF. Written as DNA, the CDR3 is TGTGCCAGTAGTATAGATCATTGGAGTAATTCACCCCTCCACTTT.

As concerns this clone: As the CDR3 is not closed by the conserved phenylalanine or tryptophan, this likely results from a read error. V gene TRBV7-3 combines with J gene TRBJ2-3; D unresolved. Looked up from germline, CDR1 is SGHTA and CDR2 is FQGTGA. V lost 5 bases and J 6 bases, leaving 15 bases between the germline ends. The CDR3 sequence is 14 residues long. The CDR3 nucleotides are TGTGCCAGCAGCCTCCATTTCAACACGGATACGCAGTATTCT. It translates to CASSLHFNTDTQYS.

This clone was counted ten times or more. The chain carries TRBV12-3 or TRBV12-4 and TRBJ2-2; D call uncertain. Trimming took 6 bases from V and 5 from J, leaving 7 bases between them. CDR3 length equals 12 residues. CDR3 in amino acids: CASSKITGELFF. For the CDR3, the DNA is TGTGCCAGCAGCAAGATAACCGGGGAGCTGTTTTTT.

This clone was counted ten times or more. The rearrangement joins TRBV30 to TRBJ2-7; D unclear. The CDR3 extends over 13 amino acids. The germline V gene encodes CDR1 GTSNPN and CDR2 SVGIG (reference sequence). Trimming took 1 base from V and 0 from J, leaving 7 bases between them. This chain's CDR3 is CAWSEGYSYEQYF. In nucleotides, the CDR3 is TGTGCCTGGAGTGAAGGGTACTCCTACGAGCAGTACTTC.

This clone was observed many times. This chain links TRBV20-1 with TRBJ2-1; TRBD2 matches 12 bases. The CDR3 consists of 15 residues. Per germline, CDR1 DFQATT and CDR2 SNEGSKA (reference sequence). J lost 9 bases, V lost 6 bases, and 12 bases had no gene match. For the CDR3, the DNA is TGCAGTGCCCTAACTAGCGGGAGGCCACGTGGTGAGCAGTTCTTC. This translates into CSALTSGRPRGEQFF.

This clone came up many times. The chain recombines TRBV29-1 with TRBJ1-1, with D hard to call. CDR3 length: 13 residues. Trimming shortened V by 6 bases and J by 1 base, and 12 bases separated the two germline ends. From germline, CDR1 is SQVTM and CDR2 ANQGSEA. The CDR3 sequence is CSVAGLENTEAFF. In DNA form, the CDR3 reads TGCAGCGTCGCCGGACTGGAGAACACTGAAGCTTTCTTT.

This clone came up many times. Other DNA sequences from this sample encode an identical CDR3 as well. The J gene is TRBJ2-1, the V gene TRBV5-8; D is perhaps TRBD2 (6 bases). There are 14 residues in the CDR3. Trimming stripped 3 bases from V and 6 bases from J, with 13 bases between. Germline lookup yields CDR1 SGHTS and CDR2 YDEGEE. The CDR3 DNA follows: TGTGCCAGCAGCTCCACGGGACTGTCCAATGAGCAGTTCTTC. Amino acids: CASSSTGLSNEQFF.

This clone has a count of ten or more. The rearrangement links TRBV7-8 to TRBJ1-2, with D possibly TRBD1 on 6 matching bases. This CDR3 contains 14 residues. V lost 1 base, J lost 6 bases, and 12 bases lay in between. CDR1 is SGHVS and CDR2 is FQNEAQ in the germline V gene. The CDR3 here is CASSLVGGGNGYTF. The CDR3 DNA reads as TGTGCCAGCAGCTTAGTGGGGGGCGGAAATGGCTACACCTTC.

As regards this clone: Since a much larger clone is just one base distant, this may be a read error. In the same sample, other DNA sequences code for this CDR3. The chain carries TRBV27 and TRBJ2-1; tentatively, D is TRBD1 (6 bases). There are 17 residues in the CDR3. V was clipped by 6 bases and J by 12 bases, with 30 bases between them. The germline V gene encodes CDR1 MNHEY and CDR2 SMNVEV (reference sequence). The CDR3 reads CASRPSRLLDPRGGQFF. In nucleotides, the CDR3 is TGTGCCAGCAGGCCTAGCAGGCTTCTCGATCCCAGGGGCGGGCAGTTCTTC.

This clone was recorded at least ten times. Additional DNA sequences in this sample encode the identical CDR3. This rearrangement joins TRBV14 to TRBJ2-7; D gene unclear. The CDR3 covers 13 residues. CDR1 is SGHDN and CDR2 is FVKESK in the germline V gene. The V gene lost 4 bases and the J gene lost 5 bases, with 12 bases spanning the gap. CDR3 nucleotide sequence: TGTGCCAGCAGCCCCTTACCCTTTGACGAGCAGTACTTC. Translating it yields CASSPLPFDEQYF.